These T cell receptor beta chains were read from a single sample in a study of beta chain features in type 1 diabetes. This table comes from immunoSEQ multiplex PCR, and its TCRdb copy is limited to in-frame clones, with some not included. The data hold 630,000 or so clones, with 11% to 15% observed a single time. The sequenced sample was naive CD4+ T cells from blood. Every receptor here comes from a young man with type 1 diabetes. Both conserved end residues are part of each CDR3. Fields, in order: D gene, J gene, V gene, clone size, CDR3 protein, CDR3 DNA. D genes are given only for firm matches. For some rows the clone size is stated as once, few or many, or as a class when expanded; others skip it.

d_gene: TRBD2; j_gene: TRBJ2-5; v_gene: TRBV5-6; abundance: few; CDR3aa: CASSLAGTSGRAQYF; CDR3nt: TGTGCCAGCAGCTTGGCCGGGACTAGCGGGAGAGCCCAGTACTTC
d_gene: TRBD2; j_gene: TRBJ2-3; v_gene: TRBV7-6; abundance: NA; CDR3aa: CASASGRADTQYF; CDR3nt: TGTGCCAGCGCGAGCGGGAGGGCGGATACGCAGTATTTT
d_gene: NA; j_gene: TRBJ1-1; v_gene: TRBV30; abundance: NA; CDR3aa: CAWSARDEAFF; CDR3nt: TGTGCCTGGAGTGCCCGGGATGAAGCTTTCTTT
d_gene: TRBD2; j_gene: TRBJ2-7; v_gene: TRBV4-1; abundance: NA; CDR3aa: CASSQVPGGPYEQYF; CDR3nt: TGCGCCAGCAGCCAAGTCCCGGGAGGGCCCTACGAGCAGTACTTC
d_gene: NA; j_gene: TRBJ2-1; v_gene: TRBV5-6; abundance: once; CDR3aa: CASSLVSGRGSNEQFF; CDR3nt: TGTGCCAGCAGCTTGGTATCGGGGAGAGGTTCCAATGAGCAGTTCTTC
d_gene: NA; j_gene: TRBJ1-2; v_gene: TRBV6-5; abundance: NA; CDR3aa: CASSYGQGGGYGYTF; CDR3nt: TGTGCCAGCAGTTACGGCCAGGGTGGAGGCTATGGCTACACCTTC
d_gene: TRBD1; j_gene: TRBJ1-4; v_gene: TRBV25-1; abundance: NA; CDR3aa: CASTPRGQGYKLFF; CDR3nt: TGTGCCAGCACCCCACGAGGACAGGGATATAAACTGTTTTTT
d_gene: NA; j_gene: TRBJ1-3; v_gene: TRBV12-2; abundance: NA; CDR3aa: CASRLWDRAISGNTIYF; CDR3nt: TGTGCAAGTCGCTTATGGGACAGGGCCATCTCTGGAAACACCATATATTTT
d_gene: TRBD2; j_gene: TRBJ2-7; v_gene: TRBV11-2; abundance: few; CDR3aa: CASSLGGGNEASYEQYF; CDR3nt: TGTGCCAGCAGCTTAGGCGGGGGGAACGAGGCCTCCTACGAGCAGTACTTC
d_gene: TRBD1; j_gene: TRBJ1-2; v_gene: TRBV28; abundance: NA; CDR3aa: CASSLGQGPHYGYTF; CDR3nt: TGTGCCAGCAGTTTAGGACAGGGCCCTCACTATGGCTACACCTTC
d_gene: NA; j_gene: TRBJ1-1; v_gene: TRBV4-1; abundance: NA; CDR3aa: CASSQGENYNTEAFF; CDR3nt: TGCGCCAGCAGCCAAGGAGAGAACTATAACACTGAAGCTTTCTTT
d_gene: NA; j_gene: TRBJ2-2; v_gene: TRBV9; abundance: NA; CDR3aa: CASSVASVNTGELFF; CDR3nt: TGTGCCAGCAGCGTAGCGTCCGTGAACACCGGGGAGCTGTTTTTT
d_gene: NA; j_gene: TRBJ1-5; v_gene: TRBV30; abundance: NA; CDR3aa: CAWSYKGGMNQPQHF; CDR3nt: TGTGCCTGGAGTTACAAGGGGGGAATGAATCAGCCCCAGCATTTT
d_gene: TRBD1; j_gene: TRBJ1-1; v_gene: TRBV28; abundance: NA; CDR3aa: CASWDRNTEAFF; CDR3nt: TGTGCCAGCTGGGACAGGAACACTGAAGCTTTCTTT
d_gene: NA; j_gene: TRBJ1-6; v_gene: TRBV7-9; abundance: NA; CDR3aa: CASSPPSRSPLHF; CDR3nt: TGTGCCAGCAGCCCTCCCAGCCGTTCACCCCTCCACTTT
d_gene: TRBD1; j_gene: TRBJ1-1; v_gene: TRBV5-1; abundance: once; CDR3aa: CASSPGPGGNTEAFF; CDR3nt: TGCGCCAGCAGCCCGGGCCCAGGGGGGAACACTGAAGCTTTCTTT
d_gene: NA; j_gene: TRBJ2-3; v_gene: TRBV7-9; abundance: few; CDR3aa: CASSLSRDRNTDTQYF; CDR3nt: TGTGCCAGCAGCTTAAGTCGCGACAGGAACACAGATACGCAGTATTTT
d_gene: NA; j_gene: TRBJ1-1; v_gene: TRBV27; abundance: few; CDR3aa: CASSFRGGTEAFF; CDR3nt: TGTGCCAGCAGTTTCAGGGGTGGCACTGAAGCTTTCTTT
d_gene: NA; j_gene: TRBJ2-1; v_gene: TRBV18; abundance: NA; CDR3aa: CASSPKTANEQFF; CDR3nt: TGTGCCAGCTCACCAAAAACGGCCAATGAGCAGTTCTTC
d_gene: NA; j_gene: TRBJ2-7; v_gene: TRBV18; abundance: few; CDR3aa: CASSRGGSLTSYEQYF; CDR3nt: TGTGCCAGCTCGCGAGGTGGCAGCCTTACCTCCTACGAGCAGTACTTC
d_gene: NA; j_gene: TRBJ2-7; v_gene: TRBV19; abundance: few; CDR3aa: CASGSGTRSYEQYF; CDR3nt: TGTGCCAGTGGATCCGGGACTCGCTCCTACGAGCAGTACTTC
d_gene: TRBD2; j_gene: TRBJ2-3; v_gene: TRBV7-9; abundance: NA; CDR3aa: CASSFGSGRQLADTQYF; CDR3nt: TGTGCCAGCAGCTTCGGGAGCGGGAGGCAGTTGGCAGATACGCAGTATTTT
d_gene: TRBD1; j_gene: TRBJ2-6; v_gene: TRBV4-3; abundance: few; CDR3aa: CASSQDLGQGGAGANVLTF; CDR3nt: TGCGCCAGCAGCCAAGACCTCGGACAGGGAGGTGCTGGTGCCAACGTCCTGACTTTC
d_gene: NA; j_gene: TRBJ2-1; v_gene: TRBV7-2; abundance: few; CDR3aa: CASSLDSYNEQFF; CDR3nt: TGTGCCAGCAGCCTAGACTCCTACAATGAGCAGTTCTTC
d_gene: NA; j_gene: TRBJ1-4; v_gene: TRBV5-6; abundance: NA; CDR3aa: CASQGLSTEKLFF; CDR3nt: TGTGCCAGCCAGGGACTGTCGACTGAAAAACTGTTTTTT
d_gene: TRBD2; j_gene: TRBJ2-1; v_gene: TRBV19; abundance: NA; CDR3aa: CATLAGAYNEQFF; CDR3nt: TGTGCCACACTAGCGGGAGCCTACAATGAGCAGTTCTTC
d_gene: NA; j_gene: TRBJ2-1; v_gene: TRBV11-3; abundance: few; CDR3aa: CASSLSRDNEQFF; CDR3nt: TGTGCCAGCAGCTTAAGCAGGGACAATGAGCAGTTCTTC
d_gene: NA; j_gene: TRBJ1-5; v_gene: TRBV30; abundance: NA; CDR3aa: CAWSERSRNQPQHF; CDR3nt: TGTGCCTGGAGTGAGAGGTCCCGCAATCAGCCCCAGCATTTT
d_gene: NA; j_gene: TRBJ1-4; v_gene: TRBV4-2; abundance: NA; CDR3aa: CAFGAGFNEKLFF; CDR3nt: TGTGCCTTCGGGGCAGGGTTTAATGAAAAACTGTTTTTT
d_gene: NA; j_gene: TRBJ2-7; v_gene: TRBV5-4; abundance: few; CDR3aa: CASSSPQSYEQYF; CDR3nt: TGTGCCAGCAGCTCGCCGCAGTCCTACGAGCAGTACTTC
d_gene: NA; j_gene: TRBJ2-2; v_gene: TRBV30; abundance: NA; CDR3aa: CAWSADTGELFF; CDR3nt: TGTGCCTGGAGTGCTGACACCGGGGAGCTGTTTTTT
d_gene: NA; j_gene: TRBJ2-1; v_gene: TRBV28; abundance: few; CDR3aa: CASSPTSDEQFF; CDR3nt: TGTGCCAGCAGTCCCACCTCGGATGAGCAGTTCTTC
d_gene: TRBD2; j_gene: TRBJ2-4; v_gene: TRBV30; abundance: few; CDR3aa: CAWSSYRFGGKDKNIQYF; CDR3nt: TGTGCCTGGAGTTCCTACCGATTCGGGGGGAAGGACAAAAACATTCAGTACTTC
d_gene: NA; j_gene: TRBJ2-2; v_gene: TRBV29-1; abundance: few; CDR3aa: CSIRLGGTGELFF; CDR3nt: TGCAGCATCCGTTTAGGAGGTACCGGGGAGCTGTTTTTT
d_gene: NA; j_gene: TRBJ2-5; v_gene: TRBV4-3; abundance: NA; CDR3aa: CASSQDYGETQYF; CDR3nt: TGCGCCAGCAGCCAAGATTATGGAGAGACCCAGTACTTC